Following are 27 T cell receptor beta chains from one sample sequenced in a study of T-cell memory formation after mild COVID-19 (dated by TCRdb to 2020 to 2023). Libraries were prepared through 5' RACE. The reads were generated on an Illumina NovaSeq 6000. TCRdb reprocessing: public reads trimmed at Q25 with fastp, clones called with MiXCR, in-frame beta chains kept. Identical CDR3 protein sequences are pooled into one entry, listed with their most common genes and DNA. Here the sample has about 350,000 distinct CDR3 sequences; about 13% occur a single time. The top ten constitute about 20% of the sample. Sequences were obtained from PBMCs or a T cell subset sorted from them (not recorded which). The receptors stem from a man aged 18 to 29 who had mild COVID-19 (a few samples of this study predate the infection). The sample titles of this study are shuffled in the database, so cell type and time point are left out; the donor was told from shared clones.

Only a few counts were recorded for this clonotype. The chain couples TRBV12-3 or TRBV12-4 to TRBJ2-2; D uncertain. V shed 4 bases and J shed 9 bases, with 6 bases lying between them. CDR3 length: 11 residues. In DNA form, the CDR3 reads TGTGCCAGCAGTTCGACATGGGAGCTGTTTTTT. This translates into CASSSTWELFF.

This clonotype was detected only a few times. V usage is TRBV6-5 and J usage is TRBJ2-1; 9 nucleotides line up with TRBD1. Germline V gene data show CDR1 as MNHEY and CDR2 as SVGAGI. The J segment lost 3 bases and the V segment lost 0 bases, leaving 12 bases of the junction unmatched. The CDR3 is 19 amino acids. In nucleotides, the CDR3 is TGTGCCAGCAGTTACTCGTATCCACCGGGACAGGGAAACTACAATGAGCAGTTCTTC. It is translated as CASSYSYPPGQGNYNEQFF.

CDR3 sequence (DNA): TGTGCCAGCAACCGACTGGACGGGGAGCTGTTTTTT. Its translation: CASNRLDGELFF. The rearrangement links TRBV6-6 to TRBJ2-2; no definite D call. V was clipped by 7 bases and J by 7 bases, with 10 bases between them. This CDR3 comprises 12 residues. Germline CDR1 reads MNHNY; CDR2 reads SVGAGI (reference sequence).

This clonotype was found a few times. The J gene is TRBJ1-5, the V gene TRBV19; D remains unclear. The CDR3 contains 14 residues. V lost 6 bases to trimming and J lost 0 bases, with 9 bases between them. Germline-derived CDR1 and CDR2 are LNHDA and SQIVND (reference sequence). CDR3 in amino acids: CASSRRDSNQPQHF. The CDR3 DNA sequence: TGTGCCAGTAGCAGAAGGGATAGCAATCAGCCCCAGCATTTT.

The chain couples TRBV24-1 to TRBJ2-1, with TRBD2 as a possible D gene (5 bases). Germline V gene data show CDR1 as KGHDR and CDR2 as SFDVKD. The CDR3 runs to 14 residues. V was trimmed by 2 bases and J by 11 bases, leaving 15 bases between them. Written as DNA, the CDR3 is TGTGCCACCAGTGATTCCGCCGGGGTCGGAAAGCAGTTCTTC. Protein sequence: CATSDSAGVGKQFF.

V and J are TRBV6-5 and TRBJ1-4, with unresolved D. Germline V gene data show CDR1 as MNHEY and CDR2 as SVGAGI. V was trimmed by 2 bases and J by 5 bases, leaving 9 bases between them. This CDR3 is 14 amino acids long. CDR3 region: CASSYTGKNEKLFF. CDR3 coding DNA: TGTGCCAGCAGTTACACCGGGAAGAATGAAAAACTGTTTTTT.

The chain combines TRBV20-1 with TRBJ2-3; 9 positions match TRBD2. Germline values: CDR1 DFQATT, CDR2 SNEGSKA (reference sequence). J lost 2 bases, V lost 0 bases, and 3 bases had no gene match. The CDR3 runs 15 residues. CDR3 residues: CSARDLAGYTDTQYF. Written as DNA, the CDR3 is TGCAGTGCTAGAGATCTAGCGGGGTACACAGATACGCAGTATTTT.

Only a few counts were recorded for this clonotype. This chain uses TRBV6-5 with TRBJ2-7; D is perhaps TRBD1 (6 bases). Germline V CDR1 and CDR2: MNHEY, SVGAGI. The CDR3 has 11 amino acids. V was clipped by 6 bases and J by 9 bases, with 12 bases between them. The CDR3 spells CASSSQGAQYF. CDR3 nucleotides: TGTGCCAGCAGCTCACAGGGCGCGCAGTACTTC.

This clonotype turned up a few times. The chain is built from TRBV6-5 and TRBJ2-7; no clear D. The CDR3 runs to 13 residues. The germline V gene has CDR1 MNHEY and CDR2 SVGAGI. Trimming stripped 9 bases from V and 5 bases from J, with 17 bases between. DNA of the CDR3: TGTGCCAGTTCGCTGGGCCTGAGGAACGAGCAGTACTTC. Residues: CASSLGLRNEQYF.

The rearrangement joins TRBV20-1 to TRBJ2-3; D remains unclear. Germline V gene sequence: CDR1 DFQATT, CDR2 SNEGSKA (reference sequence). Deletions cut 5 bases from V and 4 bases from J, with 19 bases between. The CDR3 contains 15 residues. The CDR3 DNA reads as TGCAGTGCTCCTTCGATACACCGATCGGCAGATACGCAGTATTTT. Amino acid sequence: CSAPSIHRSADTQYF.

This clonotype appeared a few times. The rearrangement joins TRBV5-1 to TRBJ2-5, with TRBD1 matching 8 bases. Trimming at V came to 6 bases and at J to 2 bases, leaving 6 bases not matched to a gene. CDR3 size: 14 residues. Germline values: CDR1 SGHRS, CDR2 YFSETQ. CDR3 DNA: TGCGCCAGCAAGGCAGGGGGCTTTCAAGAGACCCAGTACTTC. It specifies CASKAGGFQETQYF.

This clonotype has a handful of counts. The chain couples TRBV6-5 to TRBJ2-1; 13 bases are shared with TRBD2. CDR1 is MNHEY, CDR2 SVGAGI, per germline. With V trimmed by 5 bases and J by 15 bases, 7 bases remained unmatched. This CDR3 is built from 13 residues. This CDR3 is CASSTTSGGRPFF. The CDR3 bases are TGTGCCAGCAGTACGACTAGCGGGGGGCGACCGTTCTTC.

This clonotype was recorded many times. The V gene is TRBV27, the J gene TRBJ2-5, with D possibly matching TRBD1 (6 bases). Germline loops: CDR1 MNHEY, CDR2 SMNVEV (reference sequence). This CDR3 comprises 14 residues. Trimming removed 3 bases from V and 4 bases from J, with 12 bases in between. DNA of the CDR3: TGTGCCAGCAGTTTGGGATGGGGGCGAGAGACCCAGTACTTC. Protein sequence: CASSLGWGRETQYF.

In this sample, this clonotype turned up a few times. The chain links TRBV4-1 to TRBJ1-1, with 8 bases matching TRBD1. Per germline, CDR1 MGHRA and CDR2 YSYEKL. CDR3 size: 16 residues. V trimming: 0 bases; J trimming: 1 base; junction bases outside the gene matches: 4. CDR3 sequence (DNA): TGCGCCAGCAGCCAAGACAGGGGGCATGCGAACACTGAAGCTTTCTTT. Protein sequence: CASSQDRGHANTEAFF.

The table lists this clonotype with a few counts. CDR3 loop: CASSLRKDYNPYRGALPQPQHF. The CDR3 coding sequence is TGTGCCAGCAGCTTACGAAAAGATTATAACCCTTATCGAGGGGCCCTCCCTCAGCCCCAGCATTTT. J is TRBJ1-5 and V is TRBV7-8; tentative D call: TRBD1 (5 bases). Per germline, CDR1 SGHVS and CDR2 FQNEAQ. The CDR3 runs to 22 residues. Trimming left V 2 bases short and J 6 bases short, with 35 bases between.

Only a few counts were recorded for this clonotype. V gene TRBV2 combines with J gene TRBJ2-3; 8 nucleotides align to TRBD2. The trim removed 6 bases at V and 6 bases at J, leaving 11 bases unmatched. The length of the CDR3 is 15 residues. Per the germline V gene, CDR1 is SNHLY and CDR2 is FYNNEI. CDR3 sequence (DNA): TGTGCCAGCAGGGGTCCGGGACTAGGCGGGGATACGCAGTATTTT. Translating gives CASRGPGLGGDTQYF.

This clonotype was observed a handful of times. This chain connects TRBV5-1 to TRBJ1-1, with D perhaps TRBD1 (5 bases). Per germline, CDR1 SGHRS and CDR2 YFSETQ. The CDR3 totals 16 residues. The ends were cut back, 2 bases at V and 1 base at J, with 15 bases in the middle. CDR3 DNA sequence: TGCGCCAGCAGCTTAGGACACTCTTGGGAGAACACTGAAGCTTTCTTT. Encoded protein: CASSLGHSWENTEAFF.

This clonotype has just a few counts. The rearrangement links TRBV7-2 to TRBJ1-2, with TRBD1 matching over 8 bases. This CDR3 is 14 amino acids long. The trim removed 2 bases at V and 14 bases at J, leaving 13 bases unmatched. CDR1 and CDR2 from the germline V gene are SGHTA and FQGNSA. This CDR3 reads CASSLSQGALLQTF. The CDR3, as DNA: TGTGCCAGCAGCTTAAGTCAGGGGGCGTTGCTTCAAACCTTC.

The genes are TRBV6-6 and TRBJ2-2; 14 nucleotides agree with TRBD2. Germline assignment: CDR1 MNHNY and CDR2 SVGAGI (reference sequence). There are 14 residues in the CDR3. V lost 6 bases to trimming and J lost 6 bases; unmatched junction nucleotides: 0. The CDR3 DNA reads as TGTGCCAGCAGGACTAGCGGGGGGGCCGGGGAGCTGTTTTTT. It specifies CASRTSGGAGELFF.

This clonotype was observed a handful of times. The V and J genes are TRBV5-1 and TRBJ2-3; D is uncertain. V gave up 4 bases and J gave up 4 bases, with 7 bases separating them. In germline, CDR1 is SGHRS, CDR2 YFSETQ. This CDR3 contains 12 residues. The CDR3 DNA sequence: TGCGCCAGCAGCCAGAATGCAGATACGCAGTATTTT. Translation gives CASSQNADTQYF.

This clonotype was detected ten times or more. The gene calls are TRBV7-2 and TRBJ2-5; either TRBD1 or TRBD2 may supply D (5 bases each). This CDR3 is 14 amino acids long. V gave up 1 base and J gave up 5 bases, with 11 bases separating them. The germline gives CDR1 SGHTA, CDR2 FQGNSA. As DNA, the CDR3 is TGTGCCAGCAGCTTAGTACGGGGCGTGGAGACCCAGTACTTC. The encoded protein is CASSLVRGVETQYF.

This clonotype was observed a handful of times. The chain uses TRBV15 and TRBJ2-1; 12 bases are a match to TRBD2. Per the germline V gene, CDR1 is LNHNV and CDR2 is YYDKDF (reference sequence). Losses at the gene ends were 0 bases for V and 7 bases for J; bases not matched to a gene: 10. CDR3 length: 18 amino acids. CDR3 in DNA: TGTGCCACCAGCAGAGACCCACTTCTAGCGGGGGGGCAGAATGAGCAGTTCTTC. It is translated as CATSRDPLLAGGQNEQFF.

This chain uses TRBV7-2 with TRBJ2-3; TRBD2 aligns across 8 bases. The ends lost 2 bases at V and 1 base at J; junction bases unmatched: 5. CDR1 and CDR2 from the germline V gene are SGHTA and FQGNSA. The CDR3 sequence is 16 residues long. DNA for the CDR3: TGTGCCAGCAGCTTAAGTTTTAGCGGGGGCACAGATACGCAGTATTTT. The encoded protein is CASSLSFSGGTDTQYF.

This clonotype appeared a single time. This chain links TRBV7-9 with TRBJ1-5; D not certain. Germline V gives CDR1 SEHNR, CDR2 FQNEAQ (reference sequence). The germline V and J ends were trimmed by 5 bases and 1 base, with 12 bases remaining between them. This CDR3 is 15 amino acids long. CDR3 DNA: TGTGCCAGCAGCCCCTGGGCAGGCAGCAATCAGCCCCAGCATTTT. Translated, it gives CASSPWAGSNQPQHF.

This clonotype was detected a few times. The chain is built from TRBV20-1 and TRBJ2-1; 8 bases agree with TRBD1. CDR1 DFQATT and CDR2 SNEGSKA come from the germline V gene (reference sequence). J was trimmed by 0 bases and V by 2 bases; bases with no gene match: 3. CDR3 length equals 15 residues. The CDR3 loop reads CSARRTGSSYNEQFF. The CDR3, as DNA: TGCAGTGCTAGACGGACAGGGAGCTCCTACAATGAGCAGTTCTTC.

This clonotype came up a few times. V gene TRBV20-1 combines with J gene TRBJ2-3, with TRBD2 matching 14 bases. V lost 4 bases, J lost 3 bases, and 18 bases stayed unmatched. Germline V gene sequence: CDR1 DFQATT, CDR2 SNEGSKA (reference sequence). This CDR3 is 20 amino acids long. The CDR3 sequence: CSANLHGTSGGAGQTDTQYF. The CDR3 region has the DNA TGCAGTGCTAATCTACACGGGACTAGCGGGGGTGCTGGGCAGACAGATACGCAGTATTTT.

This chain connects TRBV28 to TRBJ2-7; the D is unclear. The CDR3 runs to 13 residues. Trimming pared 2 bases from V and 3 bases from J, leaving 8 bases between. CDR1 MDHEN and CDR2 SYDVKM come from the germline V gene. CDR3: CASSLEQNYEQYV. The CDR3 coding sequence is TGTGCCAGCAGTTTAGAACAGAACTACGAGCAGTACGTC.